This T cell receptor beta chain was retrieved from a study of cytomegalovirus exposure and HLA in healthy donors. Study-level points and caveats: Versus the 666-donor mean, an Asian-associated ancestry cluster reportedly showed fewer N-insertions in a later analysis.

Germline V CDR1 and CDR2: SGHRS, YFSETQ. The V gene lost 5 bases and the J gene lost 6 bases, with 13 bases spanning the gap. The CDR3 loop spans 13 amino acids. This clone has more than one count but fewer than ten. Its antigen is unknown. PCR was performed using 60 Vbeta and 13 Jbeta primers. Clones were sequenced by immunoSEQ multiplex PCR, and TCRdb holds only the in-frame ones, with some missing. The sample records more than 150,000 clones, around 77% being singletons. This sequence was found in a woman aged 25 to 39 in good health and CMV-seronegative. Sequenced material: PBMCs. The gene calls are TRBV5-1 and TRBJ2-3, with a weak D call TRBD1 (5 bases). The CDR3, as DNA: TGCGCCAGCAGTGTTTGGGGCCGGGATACGCAGTATTTT. Translation: CASSVWGRDTQYF.